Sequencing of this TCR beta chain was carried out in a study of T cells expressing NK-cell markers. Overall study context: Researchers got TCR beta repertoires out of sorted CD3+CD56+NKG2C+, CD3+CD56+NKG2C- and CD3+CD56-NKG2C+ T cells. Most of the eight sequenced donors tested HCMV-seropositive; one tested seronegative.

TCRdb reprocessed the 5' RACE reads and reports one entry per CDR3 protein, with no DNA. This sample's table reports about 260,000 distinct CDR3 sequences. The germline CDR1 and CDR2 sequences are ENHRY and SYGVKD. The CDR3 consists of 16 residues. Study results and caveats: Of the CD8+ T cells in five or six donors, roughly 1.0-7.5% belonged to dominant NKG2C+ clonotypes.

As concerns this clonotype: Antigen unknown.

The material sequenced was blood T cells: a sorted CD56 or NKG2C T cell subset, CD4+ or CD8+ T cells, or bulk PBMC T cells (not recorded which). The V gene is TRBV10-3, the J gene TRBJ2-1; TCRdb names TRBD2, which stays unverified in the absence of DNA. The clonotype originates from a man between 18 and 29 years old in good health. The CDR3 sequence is CAISSSGRLVYNEQFF.